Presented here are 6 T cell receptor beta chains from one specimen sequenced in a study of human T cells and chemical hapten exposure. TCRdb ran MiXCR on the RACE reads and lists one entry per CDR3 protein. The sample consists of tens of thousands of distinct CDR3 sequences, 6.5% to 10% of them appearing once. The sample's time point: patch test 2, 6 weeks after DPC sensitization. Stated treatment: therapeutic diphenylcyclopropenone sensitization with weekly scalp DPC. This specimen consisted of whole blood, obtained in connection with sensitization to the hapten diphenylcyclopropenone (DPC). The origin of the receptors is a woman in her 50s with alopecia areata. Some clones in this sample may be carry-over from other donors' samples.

The CDR3 here is CSATSGQGANSPLHF. The CDR3 DNA reads as TGCAGTGCTACTTCGGGACAGGGGGCTAATTCACCCCTCCACTTT. The chain couples TRBV20-1 to TRBJ1-6; 12 bases align to TRBD1. The CDR3 has 15 residues. The ends lost 4 bases at V and 6 bases at J; junction bases unmatched: 4. Germline CDR1 is DFQATT and CDR2 is SNEGSKA (reference sequence).

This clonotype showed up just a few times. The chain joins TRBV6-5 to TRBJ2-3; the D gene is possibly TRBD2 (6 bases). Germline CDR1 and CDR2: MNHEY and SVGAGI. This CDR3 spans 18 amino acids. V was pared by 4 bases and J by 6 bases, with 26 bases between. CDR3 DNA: TGTGCCAGCAGTTCGGGACCTTATGAGGGAGGAGGTCGGGATACGCAGTATTTT. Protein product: CASSSGPYEGGGRDTQYF.

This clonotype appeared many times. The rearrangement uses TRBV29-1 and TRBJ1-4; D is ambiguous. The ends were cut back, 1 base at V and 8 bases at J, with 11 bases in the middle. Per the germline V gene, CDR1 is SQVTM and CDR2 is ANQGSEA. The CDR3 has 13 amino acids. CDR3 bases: TGCAGCGTTGAAGGCAGGTCCGGCGAAAAACTGTTTTTT. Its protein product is CSVEGRSGEKLFF.

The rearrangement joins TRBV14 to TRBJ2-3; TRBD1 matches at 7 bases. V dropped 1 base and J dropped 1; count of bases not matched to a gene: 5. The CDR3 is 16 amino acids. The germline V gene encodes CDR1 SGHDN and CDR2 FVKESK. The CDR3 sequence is CASSQVWTGRTDTQYF. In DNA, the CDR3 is TGTGCCAGCAGCCAAGTTTGGACAGGCCGCACAGATACGCAGTATTTT. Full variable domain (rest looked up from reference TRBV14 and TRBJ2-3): EAGVTQFPSHSVIEKGQTVTLRCDPISGHDNLYWYRRVMGKEIKFLLHFVKESKQDESGMPNNRFLAERTGGTYSTLKVQPAELEDSGVYFCASSQVWTGRTDTQYFGPGTRLTVL.

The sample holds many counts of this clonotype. The CDR3: CASSFTGDEQYF. In DNA, the CDR3 is TGCGCCAGCAGTTTCACAGGGGACGAGCAGTACTTC. This rearrangement joins TRBV5-1 to TRBJ2-7, with TRBD1 matching 7 bases. The CDR3 totals 12 residues. The trim removed 5 bases at V and 5 bases at J, leaving 4 bases unmatched. Germline V gives CDR1 SGHRS, CDR2 YFSETQ.

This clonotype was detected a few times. DNA of the CDR3: TGTGCCAGCAGGCCACTAGGGACCATTGAAGCTTTCTTT. The encoded protein is CASRPLGTIEAFF. The chain joins TRBV2 to TRBJ1-1; maybe TRBD1 (5 bases). This CDR3 is 13 amino acids long. Germline-derived CDR1 and CDR2 are SNHLY and FYNNEI. V was pared by 6 bases and J by 7 bases, with 15 bases between. The full variable domain, rest sourced from reference TRBV2 and TRBJ1-1, is EPEVTQTPSHQVTQMGQEVILRCVPISNHLYFYWYRQILGQKVEFLVSFYNNEISEKSEIFDDQFSVERPDGSNFTLKIRSTKLEDSAMYFCASRPLGTIEAFFGQGTRLTVV.